This T cell receptor (beta chain) was profiled in a study of blood T cell repertoires in COVID-19. Study context: Spain, Italy and the United States supplied samples that represented acute and convalescent COVID-19. Sample material is recorded as cDNA or gDNA derived from T cells, B-cell-depleted T cells, or PBMCs.

Adults between roughly 18 and 90 years of age took part from about two dozen US areas. Using immunoSEQ multiplex PCR, the repertoire was profiled, and TCRdb retains in-frame clones only, with some absent. Of a few hundred thousand clones in the sample, 65% to 90% are singletons; the top ten hold about 3.8%. The trim removed 5 bases at V and 5 bases at J, leaving 9 bases unmatched. Germline lookup yields CDR1 SEHNR and CDR2 FQNEAQ (reference sequence). This CDR3 has 14 residues. The chain recombines TRBV7-9 with TRBJ2-7; TRBD1 aligns across 7 bases. The source of this sequence is a woman aged 40 to 50 with acute COVID-19. The sequenced sample was PBMCs or T cells enriched from blood (not recorded which). CDR3 loop: CASSQTTGHHEQYF. In DNA, the CDR3 is TGTGCCAGCAGCCAGACGACAGGGCACCACGAGCAGTACTTC.